The rows below give T cell receptor beta chains drawn from one sample of a study of monozygotic twins with inflammatory bowel disease. For each CDR3 protein, TCRdb gives one entry from its re-call of the 5' RACE reads, without DNA. This sample carries approximately 340,000 distinct CDR3 sequences, with approximately 2% going to the ten biggest clones. The specimen was blood. The receptors shown here come from a human donor with ulcerative colitis or Crohn's disease, or a healthy co-twin of an affected twin (not recorded which). The CDR3 runs from the conserved cysteine through the conserved F or W. The order of the fields is V gene, J gene, CDR3 protein.

TRBV6-2/TRBV6-3	TRBJ2-7	CASSYSEDSSSYEQYF
TRBV7-2	TRBJ2-7	CASSLRDRDYEQYF
TRBV5-1	TRBJ2-2	CASSLRQDNTGELFF
TRBV5-1	TRBJ1-1	CASSLGTGEGVQPEAFF
TRBV12-3/TRBV12-4	TRBJ2-1	CASNSWEAREGREQFF
TRBV19	TRBJ1-5	CASSTDRGGQPQHF
TRBV28	TRBJ2-7	CASSLVRYNEQYF
TRBV6-2/TRBV6-3	TRBJ2-4	CASSYAGGEGKNIQYF
TRBV27	TRBJ2-1	CASSTPTSGSSYNEQFF
TRBV11-1	TRBJ2-1	CASSLGGLAGNNEQFF
TRBV29-1	TRBJ2-1	CSVDGTRGLEQFF
TRBV7-2	TRBJ1-2	CASEVGGFGGYTF
TRBV4-1	TRBJ1-5	CASSQDGAGMEPQHF
TRBV6-1	TRBJ2-1	CASSEGLGNEQFF
TRBV7-2	TRBJ1-1	CASSHRTGNTEAFF
TRBV20-1	TRBJ1-4	CSALDRANEKLFF
TRBV5-1	TRBJ2-5	CASSFSTSQETQYF
TRBV28	TRBJ2-4	CASSWINLRNIQYF
TRBV19	TRBJ2-2	CASSMSPGLAANTGELFF
TRBV5-1	TRBJ2-5	CASRITGTQYF
TRBV10-3	TRBJ2-1	CATRQGRDEQFF
TRBV6-5	TRBJ2-6	CASSSEVGVDVLTF